These 22 T cell receptor beta chains came from one sample sequenced in a study of neurological immune-mediated disorders. MiXCR, applied by TCRdb to the 5' RACE reads, yields one record per CDR3 protein. The sample carries about 19,000 distinct CDR3 sequences, about 7.5% recorded once. Specimen: CD8+ T cells from blood. These receptors all come from a woman younger than 45 with HTLV-1-associated myelopathy (HAM/TSP).

This clonotype occurred many times. The chain has TRBV6-5 and TRBJ2-1, with D uncertain. The CDR3 totals 13 residues. V lost 5 bases and J 7 bases, leaving 12 bases between the germline ends. CDR1 is MNHEY and CDR2 is SVGAGI in the germline V gene. CDR3 in amino acids: CASSTATRNEQFF. CDR3 nucleotides: TGTGCCAGCAGTACAGCGACACGTAATGAGCAGTTCTTC.

This clonotype was found a few times. The chain couples TRBV6-2 or TRBV6-3 to TRBJ1-1; D unresolved. The V end lost 6 bases, the J end lost 0 bases, and 11 bases lay between the germline ends. The germline V gene has CDR1 MNHEY and CDR2 SVGEGT. The CDR3 has 14 residues. CDR3 amino acids: CASSLNTVNTEAFF. CDR3 nucleotides: TGTGCCAGCAGCCTCAACACAGTGAACACTGAAGCTTTCTTT.

In its sample, this clonotype was seen once. The V call is TRBV5-4, the J call TRBJ1-1, with TRBD1 identical over 8 bases. The germline gives CDR1 SGHNT, CDR2 YYREEE (reference sequence). The CDR3 runs to 15 residues. V lost 4 bases and J lost 1; bases outside the gene matches: 6. CDR3 sequence reads: CASSHKDRENTEAFF. The CDR3, as DNA: TGTGCCAGCAGCCATAAGGACAGGGAGAACACTGAAGCTTTCTTT.

V usage is TRBV6-5 and J usage is TRBJ1-1, with D tentatively TRBD1 (6 bases). The CDR3 runs to 14 residues. V was clipped by 4 bases and J by 6 bases, with 15 bases between them. The germline V gene has CDR1 MNHEY and CDR2 SVGAGI. CDR3 loop: CASSSAWGLAEAFF. In DNA form, the CDR3 reads TGTGCCAGCAGTTCTGCTTGGGGGCTCGCTGAAGCTTTCTTT.

This clonotype was counted many times. The chain employs TRBV6-1 and TRBJ2-2, with D perhaps matching TRBD2 (6 bases). The germline CDR1 and CDR2 sequences are MNHNS and SASEGT. Trimming removed 10 bases at V and 4 bases at J, with 19 bases between. CDR3 length: 15 amino acids. CDR3: CAIQDGAGTTGELFF. In nucleotides, the CDR3 is TGTGCCATCCAGGACGGGGCGGGGACCACCGGGGAGCTGTTTTTT.

This clonotype was counted many times. The chain combines TRBV12-3 or TRBV12-4 with TRBJ1-1, with TRBD1 as a possible D gene (6 bases). The length of the CDR3 is 15 residues. Trimming took off 2 bases at V and 5 bases at J, with 15 bases between the two ends. The CDR3 DNA sequence: TGTGCCAGCAGTTTATCCCCGGGGGGCGAAACTGAAGCTTTCTTT. It yields the protein CASSLSPGGETEAFF.

Many counts were recorded for this clonotype. V usage is TRBV2 and J usage is TRBJ2-1; the D gene could be TRBD1 or TRBD2 (5 bases each). Germline CDR1 and CDR2: SNHLY and FYNNEI. This CDR3 contains 13 residues. V shed 7 bases and J shed 6 bases, with 13 bases lying between them. CDR3 in amino acids: CASTSGTGNEQFF. The CDR3, as DNA: TGTGCCAGCACCTCCGGGACCGGCAATGAGCAGTTCTTC.

This clonotype was seen many times. This chain joins TRBV15 and TRBJ1-1; D possibly corresponds to TRBD1 (6 bases). Trimming took off 0 bases at V and 7 bases at J, with 12 bases between the two ends. CDR3 length equals 14 residues. Germline values: CDR1 LNHNV, CDR2 YYDKDF (reference sequence). The CDR3 DNA is TGTGCCACCAGCAGAGATCAAGGGGGTTATGAAGCTTTCTTT. This sequence encodes CATSRDQGGYEAFF.

This clonotype was detected ten times or more. The V gene is TRBV13, the J gene TRBJ2-7, with D maybe TRBD1 (6 bases). With 5 bases removed from V and 7 bases from J, the gap between germline ends came to 15 bases. Germline V lookup: CDR1 PRHDT, CDR2 FYEKMQ (reference sequence). There are 13 residues in the CDR3. CDR3 in DNA: TGTGCCAGCAGCGCCCGGGACAACGGGGAGCAGTACTTC. Its protein product is CASSARDNGEQYF.

Ten or more counts support this clonotype. The gene calls are TRBV3-1 and TRBJ2-1; D gene unclear. Germline V gives CDR1 LGHDT, CDR2 YNNKEL (reference sequence). Trimming took off 4 bases at V and 6 bases at J, with 13 bases between the two ends. CDR3 length: 14 residues. CDR3 residues: CASSPGRDVNEQFF. In DNA, the CDR3 is TGTGCCAGCAGCCCTGGTCGAGATGTCAATGAGCAGTTCTTC.

This clonotype was seen repeatedly, ten times or more. The chain recombines TRBV5-1 with TRBJ2-3; D uncertain. The CDR3 has 14 amino acids. Germline lookup yields CDR1 SGHRS and CDR2 YFSETQ. V dropped 3 bases and J dropped 0 bases, with 8 bases sitting between them. The CDR3 reads CASSSPDSTDTQYF. Here the CDR3 DNA reads TGCGCCAGCAGCTCGCCCGACAGCACAGATACGCAGTATTTT.

This clonotype has only one observation. At one end the junction does not follow the germline gene, possibly because of a read error. In nucleotides, the CDR3 is TGCGCCAGCAGTGATACGGAACTCTCCTACGAGAAGTACTTC. Amino acid sequence: CASSDTELSYEKYF. V usage is TRBV10-2 and J usage is TRBJ2-7; D gene unclear. Germline V lookup: CDR1 WSHSY, CDR2 SAAADI. The CDR3 runs to 14 residues.

The chain links TRBV20-1 to TRBJ1-3; D remains ambiguous. This CDR3 spans 13 amino acids. The ends were cut back, 5 bases at V and 4 bases at J, with 12 bases in the middle. Germline CDR1 is DFQATT and CDR2 is SNEGSKA (reference sequence). CDR3 region: CSAARGPGNTIYF. DNA for the CDR3: TGCAGTGCTGCCCGAGGGCCCGGAAACACCATATATTTT.

This clonotype showed up just a few times. The rearrangement joins TRBV5-5 to TRBJ1-2, with a possible D match to TRBD1 (5 bases). Germline CDR1 SGHKS, CDR2 YYEKEE (reference sequence). Between the trimmed V and J ends, which lost 4 bases and 7 bases, there was a span of 11 bases. The CDR3 consists of 12 residues. The CDR3 here is CASSPGNRGYTF. The CDR3 DNA sequence: TGTGCCAGCAGCCCAGGGAATCGTGGCTACACCTTC.

This clonotype was seen repeatedly, ten times or more. The CDR3 DNA follows: TGCAGTGCTAGAGATCGCTGGGAGGACACAGATACGCAGTATTTT. Amino acids: CSARDRWEDTDTQYF. The V and J genes are TRBV20-1 and TRBJ2-3; perhaps TRBD2 as D (6 bases). This CDR3 is built from 15 residues. Trimming cost V 0 bases and J 2 bases, with 12 bases left between them. Germline V gives CDR1 DFQATT, CDR2 SNEGSKA (reference sequence).

This clonotype was recorded at least ten times. This chain joins TRBV7-6 and TRBJ2-7; D remains ambiguous. CDR1 SGHVS and CDR2 FNYEAQ come from the germline V gene. V dropped 1 base and J dropped 2 bases, with 9 bases sitting between them. CDR3 length: 14 amino acids. The CDR3 region has the DNA TGTGCCAGCAGCTTAGAACAGAGCACCTACGAGCAGTACTTC. This sequence encodes CASSLEQSTYEQYF.

In its sample, this clonotype was seen many times. The chain is built from TRBV5-1 and TRBJ2-7, with D perhaps being TRBD1 or TRBD2 (5 bases each). This CDR3 comprises 14 residues. Germline V lookup: CDR1 SGHRS, CDR2 YFSETQ. Trimming shortened V by 6 bases and J by 2 bases, and 15 bases separated the two germline ends. The CDR3 DNA sequence: TGCGCCAGCACGGGGACGGACGGGACCTACGAGCAGTACTTC. This sequence encodes CASTGTDGTYEQYF.

This clonotype occurred many times. This chain uses TRBV11-2 with TRBJ2-1, with a possible D match to TRBD2 (5 bases). Germline V gene lookup returns CDR1 SGHAT and CDR2 FQNNGV. V lost 3 bases and J 2 bases, leaving 17 bases between the germline ends. CDR3 length: 17 amino acids. CDR3 in amino acids: CASSFLGRIGPYNEQFF. In nucleotides, the CDR3 is TGTGCCAGCAGCTTTCTAGGGAGAATAGGACCCTACAATGAGCAGTTCTTC. The full variable domain, rest sourced from reference TRBV11-2 and TRBJ2-1, is EAGVAQSPRYKIIEKRQSVAFWCNPISGHATLYWYQQILGQGPKLLIQFQNNGVVDDSQLPKDRFSAERLKGVDSTLKIQPAKLEDSAVYLCASSFLGRIGPYNEQFFGPGTRLTVL.

This clonotype showed up many times. The chain joins TRBV5-1 to TRBJ2-7; D call uncertain. The CDR3 runs 13 residues. Trimming stripped 2 bases from V and 1 base from J, with 7 bases between. Germline V lookup: CDR1 SGHRS, CDR2 YFSETQ. The CDR3 nucleotides read TGCGCCAGCAGCTTCGCACAGTCCTACGAGCAGTACTTC. This sequence encodes CASSFAQSYEQYF.

This clonotype was observed many times. The chain is built from TRBV7-6 and TRBJ2-1, with 10 bases that match TRBD1. Germline trimming cut 5 bases from V and 5 bases from J; bases unmatched to any gene: 6. CDR1 is SGHVS, CDR2 FNYEAQ, per germline. This CDR3 comprises 15 residues. CDR3 DNA sequence: TGTGCCAGCAGCCGGACCGGGACAGGGGACAATGAGCAGTTCTTC. Protein: CASSRTGTGDNEQFF.

This clonotype was seen at least ten times. The V and J genes are TRBV20-1 and TRBJ1-2; no reliable D call. CDR3 length: 13 amino acids. V shed 0 bases and J shed 4 bases, with 9 bases lying between them. Germline V gene data show CDR1 as DFQATT and CDR2 as SNEGSKA (reference sequence). Here the CDR3 DNA reads TGCAGTGCTAGAGAACCGGCAGGCTATGGCTACACCTTC. Translation: CSAREPAGYGYTF.

The sample holds many counts of this clonotype. In DNA, the CDR3 is TGCGCCAGCAGCTCAGACAGGGGAGCCATGAACACTGAAGCTTTCTTT. It specifies CASSSDRGAMNTEAFF. The rearrangement links TRBV5-1 to TRBJ1-1; TRBD1 matches at 8 bases. The CDR3 loop spans 16 amino acids. CDR1 and CDR2 (germline): SGHRS, YFSETQ. Trimming at V came to 3 bases and at J to 0 bases, leaving 7 bases not matched to a gene.